These 29 T cell receptor beta chains originate from one sample sequenced in a study of identifying expanded T cells in peripheral blood. The table came from immunoSEQ multiplex PCR; TCRdb's copy has only in-frame clones and leaves some out. The sample includes about 100,000 clones, approximately 91% of them seen just once. Specimen: blood. The receptor source for this set is a person aged 18 to 75 in good health.

The sample holds one count of this clone. V is TRBV13 and J is TRBJ2-3; D ambiguous. CDR1 is PRHDT, CDR2 FYEKMQ, per germline (reference sequence). V was clipped by 1 base and J by 4 bases, with 0 bases between them. The CDR3 spans 11 residues. CDR3 loop: CASSLADTQYF. CDR3 DNA: TGTGCCAGCAGCTTAGCAGATACGCAGTATTTT. The full variable domain, with the rest looked up from reference TRBV13 and TRBJ2-3, is AAGVIQSPRHLIKEKRETATLKCYPIPRHDTVYWYQQGPGQDPQFLISFYEKMQSDKGSIPDRFSAQQFSDYHSELNMSSLELGDSALYFCASSLADTQYFGPGTRLTVL.

The chain couples TRBV18 to TRBJ2-3; TRBD1 aligns across 10 bases. Germline CDR1 is KGHSH and CDR2 is LQKENI. The CDR3 contains 16 residues. The ends lost 4 bases at V and 5 bases at J; junction bases unmatched: 9. The CDR3 is CASSLLDRGPGDTQYF. In nucleotides, the CDR3 is TGTGCCAGCTCACTCCTAGACAGGGGGCCTGGAGATACGCAGTATTTT.

This clone was picked up one time. This chain joins TRBV5-1 and TRBJ2-7, with TRBD1 matching over 10 bases. This CDR3 region has 14 residues. Trimming at V came to 0 bases and at J to 4 bases, leaving 1 base not matched to a gene. Germline CDR1 reads SGHRS; CDR2 reads YFSETQ. The CDR3 spells CASSLGDRGYEQYF. The CDR3 DNA sequence: TGCGCCAGCAGCTTGGGGGACAGGGGTTACGAGCAGTACTTC.

This sequence joins TRBV6-1 and TRBJ2-7; 8 bases map to TRBD2. Germline V gene data show CDR1 as MNHNS and CDR2 as SASEGT. This CDR3 comprises 15 residues. V gave up 3 bases and J gave up 4 bases; unmatched junction bases: 8. CDR3 protein: CASSESSGGPYEQYF. The DNA for the CDR3 is TGTGCCAGCAGTGAGTCGAGCGGGGGCCCGTACGAGCAGTACTTC.

This sequence joins TRBV4-2 and TRBJ2-5; D not resolved. With 1 base removed from V and 3 bases from J, the gap between germline ends came to 12 bases. Germline values: CDR1 LGHNA, CDR2 YNFKEQ. This CDR3 is 15 amino acids long. CDR3 sequence reads: CASSQAPRPEETQYF. The DNA for the CDR3 is TGTGCCAGCAGCCAAGCCCCCAGGCCCGAAGAGACCCAGTACTTC.

The chain employs TRBV19 and TRBJ1-5; D is possibly TRBD1 (5 bases). The length of the CDR3 is 13 residues. The germline gives CDR1 LNHDA, CDR2 SQIVND (reference sequence). V was shortened by 10 bases and J by 0 bases, with 10 bases between the two germline ends. The CDR3, as DNA: TGTGCCATCGGGGGATATAGCAATCAGCCCCAGCATTTT. Translating gives CAIGGYSNQPQHF.

The chain couples TRBV2 to TRBJ2-5; D may be TRBD2 (6 bases). Germline V gene lookup returns CDR1 SNHLY and CDR2 FYNNEI. V shed 7 bases and J shed 3 bases, with 12 bases lying between them. This CDR3 region has 13 residues. The CDR3 is CASKREREETQYF. The CDR3 DNA is TGTGCCAGCAAGAGGGAGCGGGAAGAGACCCAGTACTTC.

CDR3 amino acids: CASSIGRTDTQYF. CDR3 bases: TGTGCCAGCAGTATTGGACGTACAGATACGCAGTATTTT. The gene calls are TRBV27 and TRBJ2-3; D unclear. Between the trimmed V and J ends, which lost 5 bases and 3 bases, there was a span of 9 bases. This CDR3 spans 13 amino acids. The V gene's germline CDR1 is MNHEY and CDR2 SMNVEV (reference sequence).

The chain recombines TRBV7-2 with TRBJ1-2; tentatively, D is TRBD1 (5 bases). Germline V gene lookup returns CDR1 SGHTA and CDR2 FQGNSA. Trimming shortened V by 3 bases and J by 5 bases, and 16 bases separated the two germline ends. CDR3 length: 15 amino acids. The CDR3 region is CASSFNLFGAYGYTF. For the CDR3, the DNA is TGTGCCAGCAGCTTCAACCTCTTCGGGGCGTATGGCTACACCTTC.

This chain links TRBV4-1 with TRBJ2-7; tentatively, D is TRBD1 (6 bases). This CDR3 has 14 residues. Germline CDR1 is MGHRA and CDR2 is YSYEKL. V dropped 0 bases and J dropped 6 bases, with 12 bases sitting between them. The CDR3 DNA is TGCGCCAGCAGCCAAGAGGGGGCATTCGGCGAGCAGTACTTC. This gives the protein CASSQEGAFGEQYF.

The rearrangement uses TRBV7-2 and TRBJ2-3, with TRBD2 matching over 14 bases. J gave up 3 bases and V 4 bases, and 6 bases lay outside the gene matches. The length of the CDR3 is 17 residues. Germline CDR1 and CDR2: SGHTA and FQGNSA. The CDR3 region is CASSSPTSGRGTDTQYF. For the CDR3, the DNA is TGTGCCAGCAGCTCCCCGACTAGCGGGAGGGGAACAGATACGCAGTATTTT.

The J gene is TRBJ1-6, the V gene TRBV11-2; D gene uncertain. V was clipped by 2 bases and J by 8 bases, with 7 bases between them. The CDR3 covers 13 residues. In germline, CDR1 is SGHAT, CDR2 FQNNGV. In DNA, the CDR3 is TGTGCCAGCAGCTTAATCACAGATTCACCCCTCCACTTT. Protein: CASSLITDSPLHF.

The J gene is TRBJ2-1, the V gene TRBV7-9; the match to TRBD2 covers 7 bases. The CDR3 runs to 16 residues. V trimming: 7 bases; J trimming: 6 bases; junction bases outside the gene matches: 15. Germline-derived CDR1 and CDR2 are SEHNR and FQNEAQ (reference sequence). The CDR3 bases are TGTGCCAGCACCGGACGCCTCGCGGGAGCGGGCAATGAGCAGTTCTTC. Translation: CASTGRLAGAGNEQFF.

V is TRBV11-2 and J is TRBJ2-5, with 7 bases identical to TRBD2. The length of the CDR3 is 14 residues. Germline-derived CDR1 and CDR2 are SGHAT and FQNNGV. Trimming removed 2 bases from V and 1 base from J; junction bases left unmatched: 1. The CDR3 loop is CASSLRLAQETQYF. The CDR3 coding sequence is TGTGCCAGCAGCTTACGACTAGCCCAAGAGACCCAGTACTTC.

CDR3 amino acids: CASSDYRDLYSGNTIYF. CDR3 DNA: TGTGCCAGCAGCGACTACCGGGACTTATACTCTGGAAACACCATATATTTT. The chain combines TRBV9 with TRBJ1-3; D possibly corresponds to TRBD1 (5 bases). Germline V gene lookup returns CDR1 SGDLS and CDR2 YYNGEE. V lost 3 bases and J lost 0, with 16 bases in between. The CDR3 is made up of 17 amino acids.

This clone was seen once. The sample contains more than one DNA sequence encoding this CDR3. The chain has TRBV5-1 and TRBJ2-7, with 13 bases fitting TRBD2. The V gene's germline CDR1 is SGHRS and CDR2 YFSETQ. With 0 bases clipped from V and 2 bases from J, the junction kept 2 bases outside the gene matches. This CDR3 contains 16 residues. The CDR3 is CASSLGGTSGTYEQYF. For the CDR3, the DNA is TGCGCCAGCAGCTTGGGCGGGACTAGCGGGACCTACGAGCAGTACTTC.

The chain employs TRBV18 and TRBJ2-1, with 7 bases lining up with TRBD1. Germline CDR1 is KGHSH and CDR2 is LQKENI. Losses at the gene ends were 2 bases for V and 7 bases for J; bases not matched to a gene: 8. CDR3 size: 15 residues. The CDR3 nucleotides read TGTGCCAGCTCACCAGTAGGGGGCTCGGGAAATGAGCAGTTCTTC. Protein product: CASSPVGGSGNEQFF.

This chain connects TRBV13 to TRBJ2-5; D unresolved. The CDR3 has 12 residues. V lost 1 base to trimming and J lost 5 bases, with 5 bases between them. CDR1 is PRHDT, CDR2 FYEKMQ, per germline (reference sequence). This CDR3 is CASSLVRETQYF. The CDR3 DNA reads as TGTGCCAGCAGCTTAGTCAGGGAGACCCAGTACTTC.

This sequence joins TRBV6-4 and TRBJ2-3; 7 bases map to TRBD1. CDR1 is MRHNA, CDR2 SNTAGT, per germline. V gave up 6 bases and J gave up 4 bases; unmatched junction bases: 7. This CDR3 has 14 residues. CDR3 region: CASRAGDSADTQYF. Written as DNA, the CDR3 is TGTGCCAGCAGGGCTGGGGACAGTGCAGATACGCAGTATTTT.

The CDR3 region is CASSVGGAGDYNEQFF. In DNA form, the CDR3 reads TGTGCCAGCAGCGTTGGAGGGGCGGGAGATTACAATGAGCAGTTCTTC. The rearrangement joins TRBV9 to TRBJ2-1, with 7 positions matching TRBD2. The CDR3 covers 16 residues. The germline gives CDR1 SGDLS, CDR2 YYNGEE. The J segment lost 4 bases and the V segment lost 2 bases, leaving 9 bases of the junction unmatched.

This chain uses TRBV5-1 with TRBJ2-6; TRBD1 matches 10 bases. The CDR3 is made up of 17 amino acids. Trimming at V came to 4 bases and at J to 3 bases, leaving 7 bases not matched to a gene. CDR1 and CDR2 from the germline V gene are SGHRS and YFSETQ. The CDR3 reads CASSERQGADGANVLTF. As DNA, the CDR3 is TGCGCCAGCAGCGAGAGACAGGGGGCGGATGGGGCCAACGTCCTGACTTTC.

The chain links TRBV7-9 to TRBJ2-1, with 10 bases that match TRBD2. CDR3 length equals 16 residues. Germline CDR1 SEHNR, CDR2 FQNEAQ (reference sequence). V shed 3 bases and J 4 bases; nucleotides not matched to a gene: 6. CDR3 residues: CASSFILAGIYNEQFF. CDR3 bases: TGTGCCAGCAGCTTTATACTAGCGGGGATATACAATGAGCAGTTCTTC.

The chain has TRBV30 and TRBJ1-1; D ambiguous. The CDR3 totals 13 residues. Trimming took 5 bases from V and 0 from J, leaving 10 bases between them. From germline, CDR1 is GTSNPN and CDR2 SVGIG (reference sequence). The CDR3 nucleotides are TGTGCCTGGGGTCCTATCATGAACACTGAAGCTTTCTTT. Residues: CAWGPIMNTEAFF.

The chain has TRBV4-1 and TRBJ2-3; 9 positions agree with TRBD2. CDR3 length: 16 amino acids. Looked up from germline, CDR1 is MGHRA and CDR2 is YSYEKL. V shed 0 bases and J 2 bases; nucleotides not matched to a gene: 3. The CDR3: CASSQDLAGITDTQYF. The CDR3 DNA follows: TGCGCCAGCAGCCAAGATCTAGCGGGGATCACAGATACGCAGTATTTT.

This sequence joins TRBV19 and TRBJ2-1; 8 bases align to TRBD2. Germline V gene lookup returns CDR1 LNHDA and CDR2 SQIVND (reference sequence). The CDR3 covers 15 residues. The V gene end was trimmed by 7 bases and the J gene end by 3 bases; junction bases not matched to a gene: 8. The CDR3 coding sequence is TGTGCCAGTACTCGCACCGGGGGGGGCTACAATGAGCAGTTCTTC. This translates into CASTRTGGGYNEQFF.

V is TRBV7-8 and J is TRBJ2-7; the D is unclear. Germline CDR1 and CDR2: SGHVS and FQNEAQ. This CDR3 comprises 11 residues. V dropped 5 bases and J dropped 5 bases, with 7 bases sitting between them. The CDR3 nucleotides are TGTGCCAGCAGCCCCGGACACGAGCAGTACTTC. It translates to CASSPGHEQYF.

This rearrangement joins TRBV14 to TRBJ2-5; no firm D call. Germline V gene lookup returns CDR1 SGHDN and CDR2 FVKESK. The ends were cut back, 0 bases at V and 0 bases at J, with 26 bases in the middle. The CDR3 consists of 21 residues. The chain's CDR3 is CASSQDPSGIQPPHYQETQYF. In DNA, the CDR3 is TGTGCCAGCAGCCAAGATCCCTCAGGTATCCAACCACCGCACTACCAAGAGACCCAGTACTTC.

This rearrangement joins TRBV5-6 to TRBJ2-7; the D gene is possibly TRBD1 (8 bases). CDR3 length: 14 residues. With 2 bases removed from V and 3 bases from J, the gap between germline ends came to 12 bases. Germline V gene sequence: CDR1 SGHDT, CDR2 YYEEEE. Here the CDR3 reads CASSFYRGGYEQYF. For the CDR3, the DNA is TGTGCCAGCAGCTTTTACAGGGGGGGCTACGAGCAGTACTTC. The entire variable domain, with the rest obtained from reference TRBV5-6 and TRBJ2-7, is as follows: DAGVTQSPTHLIKTRGQQVTLRCSPKSGHDTVSWYQQALGQGPQFIFQYYEEEERQRGNFPDRFSGHQFPNYSSELNVNALLLGDSALYLCASSFYRGGYEQYFGPGTRLTVT.

The chain is built from TRBV25-1 and TRBJ2-3; a weak D match, TRBD2 (6 bases). From germline, CDR1 is MGHDK and CDR2 SYGVNS. V lost 2 bases, J lost 3 bases, and 15 bases lay in between. The CDR3 is made up of 16 amino acids. The chain's CDR3 is CASSEGKRRVTDTQYF. The DNA of the CDR3 is TGTGCCAGCAGTGAAGGGAAGCGGAGGGTAACAGATACGCAGTATTTT.